The clone carrying this T cell receptor (beta chain) appeared a few times. The same CDR3 arises from other DNA sequences in this sample as well. CD8 cells regarded as naive lacked CD45RO, were positively chosen for CCR7, and omitted terminally differentiated effector memory CD45RA+ cells. The sample originates from a study of shared clonotypes between healthy human individuals. The ends were cut back, 5 bases at V and 7 bases at J, with 12 bases in the middle. CDR1 is SEHNR, CDR2 FQNEAQ, per germline (reference sequence). There are 13 residues in the CDR3. This table comes from immunoSEQ multiplex PCR, and its TCRdb copy is limited to in-frame clones, with some not included. The table shows around 2,000,000 clones, with about 93% occurring only once.

This chain joins TRBV7-9 and TRBJ1-5; D possibly corresponds to TRBD1 (5 bases). The sequence came from a man aged 18 to 29 in good health. Some clones in this sample may be carry-over from other donors' samples. Material for sequencing was naive CD8+ T cells from PBMCs. The CDR3 DNA sequence: TGTGCCAGCAGCCTGGGGGGACCGCAGCCCCAGCATTTT. This sequence encodes CASSLGGPQPQHF.